Presented here are 2 T cell receptor beta chains from one specimen sequenced in a study of identical twins. In TCRdb, the 5' RACE reads were re-called with MiXCR into one record per CDR3 protein. The table shows some 760,000 distinct CDR3 sequences, with 15% to 20% occurring only once. The sample was also reused in another study, on T cells expressing NK-cell markers.

The sequencing sample was made of PBMCs. These receptors all stem from a woman between 18 and 29 years old in good health.

This clonotype showed up many times. The J gene is TRBJ1-2, the V gene TRBV12-3 or TRBV12-4, with a possible D match to TRBD1 (6 bases). CDR3 length: 12 residues. The V end was cut by 6 bases, the J end by 8 bases, with 13 bases between. CDR3 protein: CASSTGQYGYTF. The CDR3 coding sequence is TGTGCCAGCAGCACCGGACAGTACGGCTACACCTTC.

This clonotype has more than one count but fewer than ten. The V gene is TRBV6-5, the J gene TRBJ1-4; D not resolved. Looked up from germline, CDR1 is MNHEY and CDR2 is SVGAGI. The CDR3 sequence is 14 residues long. V gave up 4 bases and J gave up 8 bases, with 14 bases separating them. The CDR3 nucleotides are TGTGCCAGCAGTTTTAAGGGAGTGCGGGAAAAACTGTTTTTT. This translates into CASSFKGVREKLFF.